One sample yielded the 13 T cell receptor beta chains listed below, sequenced in a study of beta chain features in type 1 diabetes. Sequenced material consisted of expressed TCRB transcripts (all of the isolated RNA was reverse transcribed). Repertoires were generated with immunoSEQ multiplex PCR, while TCRdb's copy carries only in-frame clones and drops some. Among about 400,000 clones, around an eighth were seen once, and the ten largest hold 0.017%. Sequencing was carried out using naive CD4+ T cells from blood. The receptors stem from a man between 18 and 29 years old in good health.

The gene calls are TRBV29-1 and TRBJ1-1; tentative D call: TRBD1 (5 bases). The CDR3 loop spans 15 amino acids. The ends were cut back, 2 bases at V and 2 bases at J, with 15 bases in the middle. Germline-derived CDR1 and CDR2 are SQVTM and ANQGSEA. The chain's CDR3 is CSVERIAGGNTEAFF. In nucleotides, the CDR3 is TGCAGCGTTGAACGGATAGCCGGGGGTAACACTGAAGCTTTCTTT.

This clone turned up a few times. The chain joins TRBV18 to TRBJ1-5; D perhaps matches TRBD1 (6 bases). Trimming removed 3 bases at V and 3 bases at J, with 15 bases between. The CDR3 contains 16 residues. The germline V gene has CDR1 KGHSH and CDR2 LQKENI. CDR3: CASSPGGGSDNQPQHF. The CDR3 nucleotides read TGTGCCAGCTCACCGGGAGGGGGATCTGACAATCAGCCCCAGCATTTT.

In this sample, this clone turned up a few times. The V call is TRBV28, the J call TRBJ1-1; D is ambiguous. The V and J ends lost 6 bases and 3 bases respectively, with 8 bases between them. The CDR3 runs to 12 residues. Germline-derived CDR1 and CDR2 are MDHEN and SYDVKM. The CDR3 loop reads CASSLQHTEAFF. The CDR3 nucleotides are TGTGCCAGCAGCCTACAGCACACTGAAGCTTTCTTT.

The V call is TRBV30, the J call TRBJ2-1; 9 nucleotides match TRBD2. The CDR3 extends over 17 amino acids. V shed 3 bases, J shed 0 bases, and the junction held 9 bases outside the gene matches. The germline V gene encodes CDR1 GTSNPN and CDR2 SVGIG (reference sequence). The chain's CDR3 is CAWSLAGSTSSYNEQFF. CDR3 DNA sequence: TGTGCCTGGAGCCTAGCGGGGTCTACTAGCTCCTACAATGAGCAGTTCTTC.

The chain is built from TRBV7-3 and TRBJ2-7, with D possibly being TRBD1 (6 bases). The CDR3 has 14 residues. CDR1 and CDR2 (germline): SGHTA, FQGTGA. Trimming left V 3 bases short and J 2 bases short, with 11 bases between. The CDR3 loop is CASSFAGAPYEQYF. The CDR3 DNA is TGTGCCAGCAGCTTCGCAGGGGCGCCCTACGAGCAGTACTTC.

The chain employs TRBV6-6 and TRBJ2-1; 7 bases line up with TRBD1. This CDR3 region has 14 residues. Germline CDR1 reads MNHNY; CDR2 reads SVGAGI (reference sequence). Trimming at V came to 6 bases and at J to 5 bases, leaving 7 bases not matched to a gene. The CDR3 spells CASRDRDSDNEQFF. The CDR3 DNA reads as TGTGCCAGCAGAGACCGGGACAGCGACAATGAGCAGTTCTTC.

The sample holds a few counts of this clone. This chain connects TRBV7-2 to TRBJ1-6, with D possibly TRBD1 on 5 matching bases. The germline V gene has CDR1 SGHTA and CDR2 FQGNSA. This CDR3 is built from 14 residues. The V end was cut by 1 base, the J end by 8 bases, with 9 bases between. As DNA, the CDR3 is TGTGCCAGCAGCTTAGGAACGGGGGATTCACCCCTCCACTTT. Translating gives CASSLGTGDSPLHF.

The chain has TRBV18 and TRBJ1-5; a possible D gene is TRBD1 (6 bases). This CDR3 comprises 14 residues. Germline V lookup: CDR1 KGHSH, CDR2 LQKENI. The germline V and J ends were trimmed by 6 bases and 5 bases, with 14 bases remaining between them. The CDR3 region has the DNA TGTGCCAGCTCTCGGGACATCTCCTATCAGCCCCAGCATTTT. Its protein product is CASSRDISYQPQHF.

The chain joins TRBV30 to TRBJ1-5, with D maybe TRBD1 (5 bases). V lost 2 bases to trimming and J lost 5 bases, with 10 bases between them. This CDR3 has 13 amino acids. Germline V lookup: CDR1 GTSNPN, CDR2 SVGIG (reference sequence). CDR3 bases: TGTGCCTGGAGTTCCCCCAGGGATCAGCCCCAGCATTTT. Amino acid sequence: CAWSSPRDQPQHF. The complete variable domain, with remaining parts taken from reference TRBV30 and TRBJ1-5, reads SQTIHQWPATLVQPVGSPLSLECTVEGTSNPNLYWYRQAAGRGLQLLFYSVGIGQISSEVPQNLSASRPQDRQFILSSKKLLLSDSGFYLCAWSSPRDQPQHFGDGTRLSIL.

CDR3 sequence reads: CASTLGQGVYNEQFF. CDR3 bases: TGTGCCAGCACCCTGGGACAGGGGGTCTACAATGAGCAGTTCTTC. V usage is TRBV7-3 and J usage is TRBJ2-1, with 11 nucleotides matching TRBD1. The germline V gene encodes CDR1 SGHTA and CDR2 FQGTGA. CDR3 size: 15 residues. Losses at the gene ends were 7 bases for V and 3 bases for J; bases not matched to a gene: 5.

The chain has TRBV6-5 and TRBJ2-5; D is possibly TRBD2 (5 bases). The CDR3 covers 16 residues. Trimming cost V 4 bases and J 5 bases, with 20 bases left between them. Germline CDR1 is MNHEY and CDR2 is SVGAGI. The CDR3, as DNA: TGTGCCAGCAGTTTATCGACTATGCCCCTTCGTGAGACCCAGTACTTC. It is translated as CASSLSTMPLRETQYF.

This clone was seen more than once but under ten times. The chain couples TRBV30 to TRBJ2-5, with TRBD2 as a possible D gene (5 bases). The J call may be incorrect, as the DNA end agrees better with TRBJ2-7. The CDR3 consists of 13 residues. Germline CDR1 GTSNPN, CDR2 SVGIG (reference sequence). CDR3 loop: CAWSGGYSYEQYF. In DNA form, the CDR3 reads TGTGCCTGGAGTGGAGGGTACTCCTACGAGCAGTACTTC.

The chain carries TRBV9 and TRBJ2-1; 9 nucleotides align to TRBD2. The CDR3 runs to 18 residues. V trimming: 4 bases; J trimming: 5 bases; junction bases outside the gene matches: 16. The germline gives CDR1 SGDLS, CDR2 YYNGEE. The CDR3 DNA reads as TGTGCCAGCAGCCCCACCCTTTTTCGCGGGAGGGCCGACAATGAGCAGTTCTTC. As protein: CASSPTLFRGRADNEQFF.